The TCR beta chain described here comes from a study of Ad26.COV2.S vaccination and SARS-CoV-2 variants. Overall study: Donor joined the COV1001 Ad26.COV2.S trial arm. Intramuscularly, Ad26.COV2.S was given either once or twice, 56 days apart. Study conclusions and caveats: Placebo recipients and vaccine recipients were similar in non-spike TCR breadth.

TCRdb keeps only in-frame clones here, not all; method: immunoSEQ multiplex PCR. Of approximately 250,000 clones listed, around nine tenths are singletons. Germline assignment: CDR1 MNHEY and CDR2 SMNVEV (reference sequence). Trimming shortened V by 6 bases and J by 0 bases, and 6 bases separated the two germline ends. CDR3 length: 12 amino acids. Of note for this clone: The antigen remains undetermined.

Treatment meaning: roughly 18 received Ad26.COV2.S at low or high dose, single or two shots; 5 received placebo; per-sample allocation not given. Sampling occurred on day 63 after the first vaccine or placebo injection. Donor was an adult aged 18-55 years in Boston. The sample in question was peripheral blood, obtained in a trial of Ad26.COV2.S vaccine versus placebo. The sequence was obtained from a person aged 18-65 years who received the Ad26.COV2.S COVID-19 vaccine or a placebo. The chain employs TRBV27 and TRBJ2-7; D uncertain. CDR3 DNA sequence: TGTGCCAGCAGACACAGCTCCTACGAGCAGTACTTC. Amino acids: CASRHSSYEQYF.